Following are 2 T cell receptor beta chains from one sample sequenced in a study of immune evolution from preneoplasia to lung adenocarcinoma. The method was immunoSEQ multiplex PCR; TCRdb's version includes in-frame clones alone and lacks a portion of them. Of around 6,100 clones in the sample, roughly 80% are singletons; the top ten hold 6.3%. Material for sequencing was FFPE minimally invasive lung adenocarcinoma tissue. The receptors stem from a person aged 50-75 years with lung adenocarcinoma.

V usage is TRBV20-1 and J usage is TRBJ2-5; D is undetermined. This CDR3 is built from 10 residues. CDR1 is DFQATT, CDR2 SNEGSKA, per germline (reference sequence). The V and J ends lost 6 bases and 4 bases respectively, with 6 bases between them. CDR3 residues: CSANTETQYF. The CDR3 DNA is TGCAGTGCCAACACAGAGACCCAGTACTTC.

For the CDR3, the DNA is TGTGCCAGCAGCTTAGATTGGAAAAGCTCCCCCACTGAAGCTTTCTTT. This codes for CASSLDWKSSPTEAFF. The V call is TRBV7-2, the J call TRBJ1-1; D gene ambiguous. Germline assignment: CDR1 SGHTA and CDR2 FQGNSA. Trimming pared 1 base from V and 4 bases from J, leaving 16 bases between. There are 16 residues in the CDR3.